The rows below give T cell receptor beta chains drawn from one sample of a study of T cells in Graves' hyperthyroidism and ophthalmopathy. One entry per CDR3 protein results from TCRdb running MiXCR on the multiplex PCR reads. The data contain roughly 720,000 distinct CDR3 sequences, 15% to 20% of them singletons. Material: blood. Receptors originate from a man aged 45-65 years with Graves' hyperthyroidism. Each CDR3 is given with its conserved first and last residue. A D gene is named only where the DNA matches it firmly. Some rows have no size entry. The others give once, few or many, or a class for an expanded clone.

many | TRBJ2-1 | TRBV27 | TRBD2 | CASSLGGTSFVLFRHVIDEQFF | TGTGCCAGCAGTTTAGGCGGGACTAGTTTTGTTTTGTTTCGTCACGTAATCGATGAGCAGTTCTTC
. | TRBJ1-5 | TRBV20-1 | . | CSAPDRHNQHQHF | TGCAGTGCTCCCGACAGGCACAATCAGCACCAGCATTTT
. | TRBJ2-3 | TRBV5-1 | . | CASSYETGTDTQYF | TGCGCCAGCAGCTACGAGACAGGCACAGATACGCAGTATTTT
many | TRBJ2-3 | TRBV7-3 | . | CASSSSGGARTDTQYF | TGTGCCAGCAGCTCCTCTGGCGGTGCTCGCACAGATACGCAGTATTTT
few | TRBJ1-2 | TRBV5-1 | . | CASGPLDVQIGYTF | TGCGCCAGCGGACCCCTCGACGTCCAGATCGGCTACACCTTC
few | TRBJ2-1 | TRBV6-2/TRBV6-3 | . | CASSYREYNEQFF | TGTGCCAGCAGTTACCGCGAGTACAATGAGCAGTTCTTC
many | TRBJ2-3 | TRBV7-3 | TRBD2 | CASSQGTSERDTQYF | TGTGCCAGCAGCCAAGGGACTAGCGAAAGAGATACGCAGTATTTT
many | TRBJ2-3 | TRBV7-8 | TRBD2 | CASSLARLAGGDSTDTQYF | TGTGCCAGCAGCTTAGCGCGACTAGCGGGAGGGGATAGCACAGATACGCAGTATTTT
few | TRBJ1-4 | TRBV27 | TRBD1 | CASSWRGLNEKLFF | TGTGCCAGCAGTTGGAGGGGGCTAAATGAAAAACTGTTTTTT
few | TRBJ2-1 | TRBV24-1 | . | CATSDVAAVNYNEQFF | TGTGCCACCAGTGATGTAGCCGCCGTTAACTACAATGAGCAGTTCTTC
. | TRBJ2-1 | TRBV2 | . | CASSEASSNNEQFF | TGTGCCAGCAGTGAAGCATCCTCTAACAATGAGCAGTTCTTC
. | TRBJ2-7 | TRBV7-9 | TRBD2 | CASSLGWTSGNYEQYF | TGTGCCAGCAGCTTAGGGTGGACTAGCGGAAACTACGAGCAGTACTTC
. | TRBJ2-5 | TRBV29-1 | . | CSVFDDQETQYF | TGCAGCGTTTTTGACGACCAAGAGACCCAGTACTTC
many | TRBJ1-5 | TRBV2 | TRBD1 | CASRPRGARISNQPQHF | TGTGCCAGCAGACCCAGGGGGGCCAGAATTAGCAATCAGCCCCAGCATTTT
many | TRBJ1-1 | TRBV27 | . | CASSLTRGGSEAFF | TGTGCCAGCAGTTTGACCAGGGGAGGGTCTGAAGCTTTCTTT
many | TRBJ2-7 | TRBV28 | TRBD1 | CASSLGQGFLQYF | TGTGCCAGCAGTCTGGGACAGGGATTTTTGCAGTACTTC
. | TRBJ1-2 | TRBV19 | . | CASSILPRAAYGYTF | TGTGCCAGTAGTATTTTACCCCGGGCAGCTTATGGCTACACCTTC
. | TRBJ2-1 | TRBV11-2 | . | CASSFLHPFF | TGTGCCAGCAGCTTCTTACACCCGTTCTTC
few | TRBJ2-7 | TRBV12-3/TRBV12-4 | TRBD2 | CASRYGGSGSEQYF | TGTGCCAGCAGGTACGGGGGTAGCGGGAGCGAGCAGTACTTC
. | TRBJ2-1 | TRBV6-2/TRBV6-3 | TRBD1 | CASSRTGLSPYNEQFF | TGTGCCAGCAGTCGGACAGGGCTCTCTCCCTACAATGAGCAGTTCTTC
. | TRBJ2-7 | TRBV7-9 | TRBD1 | CASSPPSTGGYEQYF | TGTGCCAGCAGCCCGCCTTCGACAGGGGGCTACGAGCAGTACTTC
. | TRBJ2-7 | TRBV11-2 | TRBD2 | CASSLVTSGYEQYF | TGTGCCAGCAGCTTAGTGACTAGCGGCTACGAGCAGTACTTC
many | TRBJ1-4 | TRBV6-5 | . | CASSYRTEGNEKLFF | TGTGCCAGCAGTTACCGGACTGAGGGAAATGAAAAACTGTTTTTT
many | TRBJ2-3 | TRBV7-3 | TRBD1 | CASSATGSTDTQYF | TGTGCCAGCAGCGCGACAGGGAGCACAGATACGCAGTATTTT
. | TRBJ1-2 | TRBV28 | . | CASSSLGVGREGYTF | TGTGCCAGCAGCTCCCTTGGGGTGGGGAGGGAAGGCTACACCTTC
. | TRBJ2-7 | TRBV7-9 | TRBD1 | CASSFWRDRGDEQYF | TGTGCCAGCAGCTTTTGGCGGGACAGGGGGGACGAGCAGTACTTC
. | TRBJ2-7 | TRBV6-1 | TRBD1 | CASRSGTGWVEQYF | TGTGCCAGCAGATCCGGGACAGGGTGGGTCGAGCAGTACTTC
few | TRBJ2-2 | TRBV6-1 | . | CASNRVRGTGELFF | TGTGCCAGCAACAGGGTTCGGGGCACCGGGGAGCTGTTTTTT
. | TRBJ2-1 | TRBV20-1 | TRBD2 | CSARPLAGYYNEQFF | TGCAGTGCTAGACCTCTAGCGGGATACTACAATGAGCAGTTCTTC
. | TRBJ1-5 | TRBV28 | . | CASSLLEEGNQPQHF | TGTGCCAGCAGTTTGCTAGAAGAGGGTAATCAGCCCCAGCATTTT
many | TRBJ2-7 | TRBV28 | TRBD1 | CASRTGGGYEQYF | TGTGCCAGCCGGACAGGGGGCGGCTACGAGCAGTACTTC
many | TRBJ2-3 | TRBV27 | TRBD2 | CASRSGLAGDTQYF | TGTGCCAGCAGATCAGGACTAGCTGGAGATACGCAGTATTTT
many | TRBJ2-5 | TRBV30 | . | CAWSPRGPGETQYF | TGTGCCTGGAGCCCCCGGGGCCCTGGGGAGACCCAGTACTTC
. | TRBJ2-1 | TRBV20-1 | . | CSSSRLLTHNEQFF | TGCAGTTCATCTAGGCTCTTAACCCACAATGAGCAGTTCTTC
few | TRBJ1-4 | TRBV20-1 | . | CSARMGGRANEKLFF | TGCAGTGCTAGGATGGGGGGCAGGGCGAATGAAAAACTGTTTTTT
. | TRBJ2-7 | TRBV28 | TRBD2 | CASSPGLALVREQYF | TGTGCCAGCAGCCCAGGACTAGCCCTAGTGCGCGAGCAGTACTTC
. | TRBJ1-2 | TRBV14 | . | CASSQVYGGYTF | TGTGCCAGCAGCCAAGTATATGGGGGCTACACCTTC
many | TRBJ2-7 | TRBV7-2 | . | CATQAGTGRYEQYF | TGTGCCACCCAAGCCGGGACTGGGCGTTACGAGCAGTACTTC
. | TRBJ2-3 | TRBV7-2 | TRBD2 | CASRRTSGSTDTQYF | TGTGCCAGCAGAAGGACTAGCGGGAGCACAGATACGCAGTATTTT
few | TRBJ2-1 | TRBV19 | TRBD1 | CASSKDRGQNEQFF | TGTGCCAGTAGTAAGGACAGGGGGCAGAATGAGCAGTTCTTC
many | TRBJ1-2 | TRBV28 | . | CASSFVEGYGYTF | TGTGCCAGCAGTTTTGTTGAGGGCTATGGCTACACCTTC
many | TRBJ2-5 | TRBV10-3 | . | CAISESGERETQYF | TGTGCCATCAGTGAGTCAGGGGAAAGAGAGACCCAGTACTTC
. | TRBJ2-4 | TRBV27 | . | CANSLTRAWGNIQYF | TGTGCCAACAGTTTAACGAGGGCATGGGGAAACATTCAGTACTTC
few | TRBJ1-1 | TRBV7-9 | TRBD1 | CASSPPDTGVANTEAFF | TGTGCCAGCAGCCCACCCGATACAGGGGTCGCAAACACTGAAGCTTTCTTT
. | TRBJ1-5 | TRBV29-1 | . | CSVASGNSNQPQHF | TGCAGCGTTGCGTCCGGGAACAGCAATCAGCCCCAGCATTTT
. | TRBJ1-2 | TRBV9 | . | CASSDRSTDGYTF | TGTGCCAGCAGTGACCGCTCTACGGATGGCTACACCTTC
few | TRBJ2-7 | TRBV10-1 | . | CASSEVVRELSSYEQYF | TGCGCCAGCAGTGAGGTGGTTCGCGAGTTAAGCTCCTACGAGCAGTACTTC
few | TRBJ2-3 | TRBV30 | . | CAWSVIADTQYF | TGTGCCTGGAGTGTCATCGCAGATACGCAGTATTTT
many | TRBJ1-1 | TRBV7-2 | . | CASRTNTEAFF | TGTGCCAGCAGGACGAACACTGAAGCTTTCTTT
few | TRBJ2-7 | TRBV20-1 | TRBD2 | CSGHLREGREQYF | TGCAGCGGCCATTTGCGGGAGGGCCGCGAGCAGTACTTC
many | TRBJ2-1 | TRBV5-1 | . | CASSFEASFIDEQFF | TGCGCCAGCAGCTTCGAGGCTAGTTTTATAGATGAGCAGTTCTTC
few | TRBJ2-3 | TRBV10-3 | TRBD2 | CAISLAGETDTQYF | TGTGCCATCAGTCTAGCGGGAGAGACAGATACGCAGTATTTT
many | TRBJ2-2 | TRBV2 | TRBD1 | CASGLTGGLTGELFF | TGTGCCAGCGGTTTAACAGGGGGCTTGACCGGGGAGCTGTTTTTT
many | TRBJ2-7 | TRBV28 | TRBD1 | CASSLPPGTGDNEQYF | TGTGCCAGCAGTTTACCCCCCGGGACAGGGGACAACGAGCAGTACTTC